This T cell receptor (beta chain) stems from a study of blood T cell repertoires in COVID-19. The germline CDR1 and CDR2 sequences are LGHNT and FRNRAP. V dropped 5 bases and J dropped 0 bases, with 7 bases sitting between them. This CDR3 has 13 residues. Which cohort a participant joined came from the clinical history participants gave. In the original workflow: Researchers report that nucleated cell counts were estimated from reference gene primer amplification. Sequencing used immunoSEQ multiplex PCR; TCRdb keeps in-frame clones, though not all of them. D and trimming were read from the DNA, whereas the V and J calls and clone size are those reported in that table. The data show about 340,000 clones, about 92% seen once.

The TCR comes from a woman in her thirties who had recovered from COVID-19. The J gene is TRBJ1-1, the V gene TRBV12-5; D unresolved. Sequencing was done on a sample of PBMCs or T cells enriched from blood (not recorded which). Here the CDR3 DNA reads TGTGCTAGTGGTGTTACAGTGAACACTGAAGCTTTCTTT. Amino acids: CASGVTVNTEAFF.